The clone carrying this T cell receptor beta chain appeared a few times. CDR3 length: 17 amino acids. The germline V gene encodes CDR1 LNHDA and CDR2 SQIVND (reference sequence). The J segment lost 1 base and the V segment lost 5 bases, leaving 13 bases of the junction unmatched. This specimen belongs to a study of blood T cell repertoires in COVID-19. Sequenced by immunoSEQ multiplex PCR; TCRdb stores in-frame clones only, minus some. This sample carries about 320,000 clones, roughly 86% of them seen once, and the ten largest clones take more than 8.5%. Recovered participants had two consecutive negative NP/OP PCR tests, healthcare professional clearance, or symptom resolution.

V usage is TRBV19 and J usage is TRBJ1-1; 7 nucleotides line up with TRBD1. The sequencing sample was made of PBMCs or T cells enriched from blood (not recorded which). The receptor was derived from a young woman who had recovered from COVID-19. This CDR3 is CASSESGQVFRNTEAFF. As DNA, the CDR3 is TGTGCCAGTAGTGAGTCCGGACAGGTGTTTAGGAACACTGAAGCTTTCTTT.